These T cell receptor beta chains were read from a single sample in a study of T cell changes during pregnancy in multiple sclerosis. Produced via immunoSEQ multiplex PCR; TCRdb's table is partial and in-frame only. Here the sample spans 80,000 to 130,000 clones, over 85% being singletons. Specimen: peripheral blood, collected in the second trimester of pregnancy. The receptors come from a female donor with multiple sclerosis, enrolled in a pregnancy study. Both conserved end residues are part of each CDR3. Fields, in order: CDR3 protein, CDR3 DNA, D gene, clone size, V gene, J gene. D genes are given only for firm matches. A row's size may be missing; if present it is once, few, many or a size class.

cdr3_aa: CASGLAGGGETQYF
cdr3_nt: TGTGCCAGCGGGCTAGCGGGAGGGGGGGAGACCCAGTACTTC
d_call: TRBD2
clone_size: NA
v_call: TRBV2
j_call: TRBJ2-5

cdr3_aa: CASSVYGDRGMNTEAFF
cdr3_nt: TGTGCCAGCAGTGTTTATGGGGACAGGGGGATGAACACTGAAGCTTTCTTT
d_call: TRBD1
clone_size: NA
v_call: TRBV2
j_call: TRBJ1-1

cdr3_aa: CAIRPGEHQPQHF
cdr3_nt: TGTGCCATCAGGCCGGGGGAGCATCAGCCCCAGCATTTT
d_call: NA
clone_size: NA
v_call: TRBV10-3
j_call: TRBJ1-5

cdr3_aa: CSVGVRVGYF
cdr3_nt: TGCAGCGTTGGGGTCAGGGTGGGGTACTTC
d_call: NA
clone_size: NA
v_call: TRBV29-1
j_call: TRBJ2-7

cdr3_aa: CASSSRQLSSGNTIYF
cdr3_nt: TGTGCCAGCAGCTCCCGACAGCTCAGCTCTGGAAACACCATATATTTT
d_call: NA
clone_size: NA
v_call: TRBV7-6
j_call: TRBJ1-3

cdr3_aa: CASSLEARVYEQYF
cdr3_nt: TGTGCCAGCAGTTTAGAGGCCAGGGTTTACGAGCAGTACTTC
d_call: NA
clone_size: NA
v_call: TRBV27
j_call: TRBJ2-7

cdr3_aa: CSATPLAEQYF
cdr3_nt: TGCAGTGCAACCCCCTTAGCCGAGCAGTACTTC
d_call: NA
clone_size: NA
v_call: TRBV20-1
j_call: TRBJ2-7

cdr3_aa: CASSSIDSGTGNTGELFF
cdr3_nt: TGTGCCAGCAGTTCGATCGACTCCGGGACAGGGAACACCGGGGAGCTGTTTTTT
d_call: TRBD1
clone_size: NA
v_call: TRBV5-6
j_call: TRBJ2-2

cdr3_aa: CSAGLTGKQYF
cdr3_nt: TGCAGTGCAGGCCTAACAGGGAAGCAGTACTTC
d_call: NA
clone_size: once
v_call: TRBV20-1
j_call: TRBJ2-7

cdr3_aa: CASGRTGSTDTQYF
cdr3_nt: TGTGCCAGCGGACGGACAGGAAGCACAGATACGCAGTATTTT
d_call: TRBD1
clone_size: once
v_call: TRBV27
j_call: TRBJ2-3

cdr3_aa: CASSPGQVNSPLHF
cdr3_nt: TGTGCCAGCTCACCTGGACAGGTTAATTCACCCCTCCACTTT
d_call: TRBD1
clone_size: NA
v_call: TRBV18
j_call: TRBJ1-6

cdr3_aa: CASSEATGKSDYGYTF
cdr3_nt: TGTGCCAGCAGTGAAGCGACAGGGAAGTCGGACTATGGCTACACCTTC
d_call: TRBD1
clone_size: once
v_call: TRBV25-1
j_call: TRBJ1-2

cdr3_aa: CASSPRTGGNTEAFF
cdr3_nt: TGTGCCAGCAGTCCCAGGACAGGCGGGAACACTGAAGCTTTCTTT
d_call: TRBD1
clone_size: NA
v_call: TRBV27
j_call: TRBJ1-1

cdr3_aa: CASSSPTYEQYF
cdr3_nt: TGTGCCAGCAGCTCCCCTACCTACGAGCAGTACTTC
d_call: NA
clone_size: NA
v_call: TRBV28
j_call: TRBJ2-7

cdr3_aa: CASRAGEREQYF
cdr3_nt: TGTGCCAGCAGGGCGGGAGAGCGCGAGCAGTACTTC
d_call: TRBD2
clone_size: NA
v_call: TRBV2
j_call: TRBJ2-7

cdr3_aa: CASRGGRIDYEQYF
cdr3_nt: TGTGCCAGCCGCGGAGGTCGGATCGACTACGAGCAGTACTTC
d_call: NA
clone_size: NA
v_call: TRBV6-4
j_call: TRBJ2-7

cdr3_aa: CASSFPPTGTGRNTIYF
cdr3_nt: TGTGCCAGCAGCTTTCCTCCAACCGGGACAGGCCGAAACACCATATATTTT
d_call: TRBD1
clone_size: NA
v_call: TRBV5-6
j_call: TRBJ1-3

cdr3_aa: CASSEGLANQQRQYF
cdr3_nt: TGTGCCAGCAGTGAGGGACTAGCGAATCAACAAAGGCAGTACTTC
d_call: TRBD2
clone_size: NA
v_call: TRBV6-1
j_call: TRBJ2-7

cdr3_aa: CASSLDRDPYNEQFF
cdr3_nt: TGTGCCAGCAGCCTCGACAGGGACCCTTACAATGAGCAGTTCTTC
d_call: TRBD1
clone_size: once
v_call: TRBV28
j_call: TRBJ2-1

cdr3_aa: CASSDSGRDTQYF
cdr3_nt: TGTGCCAGCAGTGACTCAGGTCGGGATACGCAGTATTTT
d_call: NA
clone_size: NA
v_call: TRBV2
j_call: TRBJ2-3

cdr3_aa: CASSGGGWEQFF
cdr3_nt: TGTGCCAGCTCGGGAGGAGGTTGGGAGCAGTTCTTC
d_call: TRBD2
clone_size: once
v_call: TRBV6-5
j_call: TRBJ2-1

cdr3_aa: CATSSRWTGAGGQPQHF
cdr3_nt: TGTGCCACCAGCTCCCGATGGACAGGGGCGGGAGGACAGCCCCAGCATTTT
d_call: TRBD1
clone_size: NA
v_call: TRBV15
j_call: TRBJ1-5

cdr3_aa: CASSRAGTGVGYTF
cdr3_nt: TGTGCCAGCAGCCGCGCCGGGACAGGGGTCGGCTACACCTTC
d_call: TRBD1
clone_size: NA
v_call: TRBV7-8
j_call: TRBJ1-2

cdr3_aa: CASSPGESSYNSPLHF
cdr3_nt: TGCGCCAGCAGCCCGGGGGAGAGCTCCTATAATTCACCCCTCCACTTT
d_call: NA
clone_size: NA
v_call: TRBV4-1
j_call: TRBJ1-6

cdr3_aa: CASSLGFRGGSYEQYF
cdr3_nt: TGCGCCAGCAGTTTGGGCTTTCGGGGGGGCTCCTACGAGCAGTACTTC
d_call: TRBD2
clone_size: NA
v_call: TRBV5-1
j_call: TRBJ2-7

cdr3_aa: CASSISSGGAYEQYF
cdr3_nt: TGTGCCAGTAGTATTTCTTCAGGGGGCGCCTACGAGCAGTACTTC
d_call: TRBD1
clone_size: NA
v_call: TRBV19
j_call: TRBJ2-7

cdr3_aa: CASPASGGAQYF
cdr3_nt: TGTGCCAGCCCGGCCAGCGGCGGGGCGCAGTATTTT
d_call: NA
clone_size: NA
v_call: TRBV2
j_call: TRBJ2-3

cdr3_aa: CAWSGLRGGGPQETQYF
cdr3_nt: TGTGCCTGGAGTGGGCTTCGGGGCGGGGGCCCACAAGAGACCCAGTACTTC
d_call: NA
clone_size: NA
v_call: TRBV30
j_call: TRBJ2-5

cdr3_aa: CAISTGGGGYTF
cdr3_nt: TGTGCCATCAGTACAGGGGGCGGTGGCTACACCTTC
d_call: TRBD1
clone_size: once
v_call: TRBV6-1
j_call: TRBJ1-2

cdr3_aa: CASSQPGQIYEQYF
cdr3_nt: TGCGCCAGCAGCCAACCGGGACAAATTTACGAGCAGTACTTC
d_call: NA
clone_size: NA
v_call: TRBV4-1
j_call: TRBJ2-7

cdr3_aa: CASSDSPGQPLFF
cdr3_nt: TGTGCCAGCAGTGACTCGCCGGGACAGCCCCTTTTCTTC
d_call: TRBD1
clone_size: NA
v_call: TRBV6-4
j_call: TRBJ2-1

cdr3_aa: CASSGRTGDTGELFF
cdr3_nt: TGCGCCAGCAGCGGGAGGACAGGGGACACCGGGGAGCTGTTTTTT
d_call: TRBD1
clone_size: NA
v_call: TRBV5-1
j_call: TRBJ2-2

cdr3_aa: CASSIRSGRTSYNEQFF
cdr3_nt: TGTGCCAGCAGCATCAGGTCAGGGAGGACCTCCTACAATGAGCAGTTCTTC
d_call: NA
clone_size: once
v_call: TRBV11-2
j_call: TRBJ2-1

cdr3_aa: CASSPLGGYNEQFF
cdr3_nt: TGTGCCAGCAGCCCACTAGGGGGATACAATGAGCAGTTCTTC
d_call: NA
clone_size: NA
v_call: TRBV7-3
j_call: TRBJ2-1

cdr3_aa: CASSQGWTALNGYTF
cdr3_nt: TGTGCCAGCAGCCAAGGGTGGACAGCCCTGAATGGCTACACCTTC
d_call: NA
clone_size: NA
v_call: TRBV4-2
j_call: TRBJ1-2

cdr3_aa: CASSQVVTRAGELFF
cdr3_nt: TGCGCCAGCAGCCAAGTAGTAACTAGGGCCGGGGAGCTGTTTTTT
d_call: NA
clone_size: NA
v_call: TRBV4-1
j_call: TRBJ2-2

cdr3_aa: CASSFPGARMAYSNQPQHF
cdr3_nt: TGTGCCAGCAGCTTCCCAGGGGCCCGGATGGCTTATAGCAATCAGCCCCAGCATTTT
d_call: NA
clone_size: NA
v_call: TRBV28
j_call: TRBJ1-5

cdr3_aa: CASSRQGANTGELFF
cdr3_nt: TGTGCCAGCTCACGTCAGGGGGCGAACACCGGGGAGCTGTTTTTT
d_call: TRBD1
clone_size: NA
v_call: TRBV18
j_call: TRBJ2-2

cdr3_aa: CASSSGRAYNEQFF
cdr3_nt: TGTGCCAGCTCTAGCGGGAGGGCCTACAATGAGCAGTTCTTC
d_call: TRBD2
clone_size: once
v_call: TRBV27
j_call: TRBJ2-1

cdr3_aa: CATRIGGRTGELFF
cdr3_nt: TGTGCCACCCGTATAGGGGGCAGGACCGGGGAGCTGTTTTTT
d_call: TRBD1
clone_size: NA
v_call: TRBV28
j_call: TRBJ2-2

cdr3_aa: CASSGSNRGLGLIYTF
cdr3_nt: TGTGCCAGCAGTGGCTCGAACAGGGGACTTGGCCTAATCTACACCTTC
d_call: TRBD1
clone_size: few
v_call: TRBV28
j_call: TRBJ1-2

cdr3_aa: CSVARRTNPSEQFF
cdr3_nt: TGCAGCGTAGCCCGACGGACTAATCCTAGTGAGCAGTTCTTC
d_call: NA
clone_size: NA
v_call: TRBV29-1
j_call: TRBJ2-1

cdr3_aa: CASSLNSGQPQHF
cdr3_nt: TGTGCCAGCAGTCTCAACTCGGGGCAGCCCCAGCATTTT
d_call: NA
clone_size: NA
v_call: TRBV27
j_call: TRBJ1-5